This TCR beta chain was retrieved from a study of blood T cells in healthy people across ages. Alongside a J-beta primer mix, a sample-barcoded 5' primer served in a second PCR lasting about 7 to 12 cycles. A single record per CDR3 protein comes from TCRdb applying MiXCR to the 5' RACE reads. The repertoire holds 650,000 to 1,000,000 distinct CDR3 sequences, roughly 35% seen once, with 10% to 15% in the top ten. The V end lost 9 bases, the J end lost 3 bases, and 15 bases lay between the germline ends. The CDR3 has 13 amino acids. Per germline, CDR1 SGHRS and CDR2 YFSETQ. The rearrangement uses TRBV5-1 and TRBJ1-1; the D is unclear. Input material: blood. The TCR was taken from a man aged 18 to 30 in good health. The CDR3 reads CANKKDPDTEAFF. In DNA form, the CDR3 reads TGCGCCAACAAGAAGGACCCCGACACTGAAGCTTTCTTT.